This T cell receptor (beta chain) was sequenced in a study of cytomegalovirus exposure and HLA in healthy donors (dated by TCRdb to 2017 to 2019). In terms of the full investigation: According to a later analysis, the 120 or so validation repertoires were produced on the same platform as the roughly 600 repertoires of the first cohort. A separate validation cohort of over a hundred different subjects was used in addition to the roughly 670-subject first cohort. The study combined high-throughput TCR immunosequencing, statistical association of individual TCRs with disease status, and machine learning to predict cytomegalovirus infection status. The study aimed to test whether cataloging public T cell receptors could reveal signatures of past pathogen exposure. Beyond this particular receptor, the publication reports: Subsequent analysis determined that TCRs grouped into clusters in the first cohort also showed a tendency toward co-occurrence across the approximately 120 validation repertoires, and 85% to 95% of cluster scores exceeded 0. While some public TCRs were present in many individuals, most TCR sequences turned up only very rarely across donors. The classifier was reported to diagnose cytomegalovirus status with high specificity and sensitivity in both the original cohort and the validation cohort. The study gave a list of some 150 TCR beta chains associated with cytomegalovirus. The validation cohort had no HLA typing available for a later analysis, so co-occurrence within that cohort was assessed over all 120 or so repertoires. In vitro tests confirmed that a few of the cytomegalovirus-associated TCR beta chains recognize cytomegalovirus antigens. It was suggested by the authors that the approach could potentially be generalized to other disease states and immunological phenotypes.

V loses 4 bases of germline sequence and J loses 4 bases, and the interval between the two ends is 7 bases. The CDR3, from cysteine to phenylalanine, totals 12 residues. Left in the record is the CDR3 DNA by itself, 36 bases read in frame from the first base. CDR1 ENHRY and CDR2 SYGVKD were looked up in the germline V gene. In regard to this clone: Its antigen specificity is not known. No clone much larger than this one lies a single base away; base qualities are absent.

Separate from the roughly 630-subject first cohort, the validation cohort of 90 to 150 subjects was the group to which the donors belonged. Receptors were amplified or captured by the immunoSEQ multiplex PCR assay. The authors' pipeline ran thus. A statistical classification framework was developed to diagnose cytomegalovirus status using the catalog of TCR beta chain sequences. What TCRdb holds here is the immuneACCESS table cut down to in-frame rearrangements. Part of the clones is not present; checked against another copy, under half of the missing clones reflect an unresolved V gene, and the others are unexplained. That table gives V, J and clone size, and the DNA gave D and trimming. The sample has 110,000 or so clones on record, about 82% of them singletons. Jointly, the top ten make up around 5% of the sample.

The clonotype was recovered from a man younger than 35 in good health and CMV-seronegative. The V and J genes are TRBV10-3 and TRBJ2-5; TRBD2 is a possible D gene, resting on 5 matching bases. Sequenced input: PBMCs. The CDR3 sequence is CAISGGGETQYF. The DNA sequence is given as TGTGCCATCAGTGGTGGAGGAGAGACCCAGTACTTC.